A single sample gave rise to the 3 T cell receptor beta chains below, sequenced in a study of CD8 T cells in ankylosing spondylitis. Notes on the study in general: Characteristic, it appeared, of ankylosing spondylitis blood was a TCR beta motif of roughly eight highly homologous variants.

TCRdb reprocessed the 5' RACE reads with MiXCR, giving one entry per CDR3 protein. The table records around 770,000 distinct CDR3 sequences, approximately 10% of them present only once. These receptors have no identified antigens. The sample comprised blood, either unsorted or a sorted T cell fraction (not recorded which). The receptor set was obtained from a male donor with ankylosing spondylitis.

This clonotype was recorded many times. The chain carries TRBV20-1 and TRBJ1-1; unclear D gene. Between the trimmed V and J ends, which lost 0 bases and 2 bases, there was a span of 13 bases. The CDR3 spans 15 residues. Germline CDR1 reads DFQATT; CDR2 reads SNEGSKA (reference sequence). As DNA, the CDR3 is TGCAGTGCTAGAGATATGGTCCGGGGTAACACTGAAGCTTTCTTT. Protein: CSARDMVRGNTEAFF.

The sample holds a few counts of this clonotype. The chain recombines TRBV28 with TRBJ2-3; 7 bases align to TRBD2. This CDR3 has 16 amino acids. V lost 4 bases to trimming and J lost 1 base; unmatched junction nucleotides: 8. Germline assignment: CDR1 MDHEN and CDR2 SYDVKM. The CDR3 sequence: CASSSRLAFRTDTQYF. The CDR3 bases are TGTGCCAGCAGTTCCAGACTAGCCTTTCGCACAGATACGCAGTATTTT.

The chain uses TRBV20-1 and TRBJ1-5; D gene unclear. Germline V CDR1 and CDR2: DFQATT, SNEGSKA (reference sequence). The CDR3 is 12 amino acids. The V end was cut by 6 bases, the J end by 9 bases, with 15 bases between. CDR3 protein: CSAGRGVAPQHF. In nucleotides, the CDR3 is TGCAGTGCCGGACGCGGGGTTGCGCCCCAGCATTTT.